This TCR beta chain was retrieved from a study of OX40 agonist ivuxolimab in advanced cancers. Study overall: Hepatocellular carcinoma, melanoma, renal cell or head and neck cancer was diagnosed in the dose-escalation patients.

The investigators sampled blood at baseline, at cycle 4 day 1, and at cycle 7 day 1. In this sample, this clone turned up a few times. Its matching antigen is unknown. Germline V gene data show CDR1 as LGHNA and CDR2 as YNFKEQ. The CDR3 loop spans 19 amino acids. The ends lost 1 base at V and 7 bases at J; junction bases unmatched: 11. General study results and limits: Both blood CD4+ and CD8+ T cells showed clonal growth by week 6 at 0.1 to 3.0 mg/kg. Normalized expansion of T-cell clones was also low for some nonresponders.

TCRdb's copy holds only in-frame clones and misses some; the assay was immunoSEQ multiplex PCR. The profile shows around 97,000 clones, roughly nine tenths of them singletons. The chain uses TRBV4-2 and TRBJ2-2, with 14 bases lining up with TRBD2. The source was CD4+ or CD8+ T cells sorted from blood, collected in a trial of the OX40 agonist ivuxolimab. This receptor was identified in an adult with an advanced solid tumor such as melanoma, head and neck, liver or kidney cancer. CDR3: CASSQGGLAGGGVIGELFF. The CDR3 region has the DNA TGTGCCAGCAGCCAAGGAGGACTAGCGGGAGGCGGGGTCATCGGGGAGCTGTTTTTT.